This T cell receptor beta chain emerged from a study of lymphopenia after photon versus proton radiotherapy. Sequenced by immunoSEQ multiplex PCR; TCRdb stores in-frame clones only, minus some. The sample has 89,000 or so clones, over 70% seen once. The sequence came from a man in his 60s with pancreatic cancer. The source material was peripheral blood, sampled from a patient treated with proton-based radiotherapy.

The CDR3 DNA sequence: TGTGCCAGCAGCTTGAAGAACCCGACAGGTGAAGCTTTCTTT. It codes for CASSLKNPTGEAFF. The chain has TRBV5-4 and TRBJ1-1; a possible D gene is TRBD1 (6 bases). Trimming took off 1 base at V and 7 bases at J, with 14 bases between the two ends. In germline, CDR1 is SGHNT, CDR2 YYREEE (reference sequence). This CDR3 has 14 residues.